This T cell receptor (beta chain) was obtained from a study of T-cell memory formation after mild COVID-19. Study-level background: TCR clusters mostly belonged to single donors.

As to this clonotype: Its antigen is as yet unknown.

Study-wide findings and caveats: That cross-reactive memory joined was suggested by some responding clones appearing in pre-infection memory. CD4+ clones that contracted lay mainly in CM and EM; CD8+ ones lay in EMRA.

The germline V gene has CDR1 MNHEY and CDR2 SMNVEV (reference sequence). The CDR3 runs 16 residues. Between the trimmed V and J ends, which lost 4 bases and 9 bases, there was a span of 24 bases. MiXCR, run by TCRdb on the 5' RACE reads, gives a single entry per CDR3 protein. Of 180,000 or so distinct CDR3 sequences in the sample, about 9.9% were seen once. The V and J genes are TRBV27 and TRBJ2-5, with a tentative D call TRBD1 (7 bases). The material sequenced was PBMCs or a T cell subset sorted from them (not recorded which). This TCR was recovered from a man aged 18 to 29 who had mild COVID-19 (a few samples of this study predate the infection). Cell type and time point are not known. The CDR3, as DNA: TGTGCCAGCAGTTCTGCGGGACAGCCTTTGAGGGGGGCCCAGTACTTC. Residues: CASSSAGQPLRGAQYF.